The 21 T cell receptor beta chains reported below all come from one sample, sequenced in a study of molecular identifiers for immune sequencing clone quantification. TCRdb re-called the PCR reads through MiXCR, storing one row per CDR3 protein. The sample includes around 40,000 distinct CDR3 sequences, about a fifth of them seen just once. Material: naive CD8+ T cells from blood, with Jurkat cell RNA spiked in. The subset denotes: FACS-sorted CD8+CD4-CCR7+CD45RA+ naive T cells. The source is a human donor in good health. Some libraries in this study had Jurkat cell RNA spiked in.

This clonotype was seen repeatedly, ten times or more. For the CDR3, the DNA is TGTGCCAGCAGCCAAGATGCGGCAGGGGGCTACGAGCAGTACTTC. It encodes CASSQDAAGGYEQYF. The genes are TRBV4-2 and TRBJ2-7; TRBD1 aligns across 7 bases. CDR1 and CDR2 (germline): LGHNA, YNFKEQ. The J segment lost 3 bases and the V segment lost 0 bases, leaving 5 bases of the junction unmatched. The CDR3 runs 15 residues.

A remark on this clonotype: A much bigger clone sits one base away, suggesting this may be a read error. This chain links TRBV5-4 with TRBJ2-7; D unclear. Germline V CDR1 and CDR2: SGHNT, YYREEE (reference sequence). The CDR3 sequence is 13 residues long. This chain's CDR3 is CASGLDETYEQYF. The CDR3 DNA reads as TGTGCCAGCGGCTTGGATGAGACCTACGAGCAGTACTTC.

This clonotype was seen repeatedly, ten times or more. This chain links TRBV20-1 with TRBJ1-1; the D gene is possibly TRBD1 (6 bases). Looked up from germline, CDR1 is DFQATT and CDR2 is SNEGSKA (reference sequence). This CDR3 has 13 amino acids. The germline V and J ends were trimmed by 3 bases and 4 bases, with 12 bases remaining between them. The DNA for the CDR3 is TGCAGTGCTAGCTGGGGGGGGGCCACTGAAGCTTTCTTT. Its protein is CSASWGGATEAFF.

This clonotype was seen at least ten times. The genes are TRBV4-1 and TRBJ2-7; D uncertain. From germline, CDR1 is MGHRA and CDR2 YSYEKL. The CDR3 extends over 16 amino acids. V was cut by 4 bases and J by 1 base, with 17 bases left in between. The CDR3, as DNA: TGCGCCAGCAGCCGAGATCTTTCCCTGGGGTCCTACGAGCAGTACTTC. It translates to CASSRDLSLGSYEQYF.

This clonotype was observed many times. This rearrangement joins TRBV12-3 or TRBV12-4 to TRBJ2-5, with D unresolved. The CDR3 extends over 13 amino acids. Trimming shortened V by 1 base and J by 5 bases, and 8 bases separated the two germline ends. As DNA, the CDR3 is TGTGCCAGCAGTTTAGTGGGGTCGGAGACCCAGTACTTC. Protein product: CASSLVGSETQYF.

This clonotype has a count of ten or more. The J gene is TRBJ1-1, the V gene TRBV3-1; D is unresolved. The CDR3 is 16 amino acids. The germline gives CDR1 LGHDT, CDR2 YNNKEL (reference sequence). Trimming left V 3 bases short and J 0 bases short, with 14 bases between. The CDR3 DNA follows: TGTGCCAGCAGCCAGGGCCCAAGGAAACTGAACACTGAAGCTTTCTTT. Protein product: CASSQGPRKLNTEAFF.

By frequency in the sample, this clonotype is medium-sized (0.01 to 0.1%). This chain uses TRBV29-1 with TRBJ2-3, with D unclear. The CDR3 totals 13 residues. Trimming took 4 bases from V and 0 from J, leaving 8 bases between them. CDR1 SQVTM and CDR2 ANQGSEA come from the germline V gene. CDR3 sequence (DNA): TGCAGCGTTGTTGACGGAAGCACAGATACGCAGTATTTT. It specifies CSVVDGSTDTQYF.

This clonotype was seen ten or more times. The V and J genes are TRBV24-1 and TRBJ2-1; 10 bases fit TRBD2. V shed 7 bases, J shed 5 bases, and the junction held 7 bases outside the gene matches. The CDR3 has 15 residues. CDR1 KGHDR and CDR2 SFDVKD come from the germline V gene. The CDR3 spells CATSEGLAVNNEQFF. The DNA for the CDR3 is TGTGCCACCAGCGAAGGACTAGCGGTCAACAATGAGCAGTTCTTC.

This clonotype was detected many times. The rearrangement links TRBV15 to TRBJ2-3; TRBD2 agrees at 7 bases. From germline, CDR1 is LNHNV and CDR2 YYDKDF (reference sequence). The CDR3 totals 18 residues. The J segment lost 0 bases and the V segment lost 6 bases, leaving 15 bases of the junction unmatched. CDR3 in amino acids: CATSVGERAGWSTDTQYF. The CDR3 DNA reads TGTGCCACCAGTGTTGGAGAGAGAGCGGGATGGAGCACAGATACGCAGTATTTT.

This clonotype was seen many times. The chain carries TRBV27 and TRBJ2-7; 8 bases match TRBD2. The germline CDR1 and CDR2 sequences are MNHEY and SMNVEV (reference sequence). The CDR3 is made up of 14 amino acids. The V and J ends lost 6 bases and 5 bases, in that order; junction bases with no gene match: 9. The CDR3 DNA sequence: TGTGCCAGCAGGGCCCGGGGGGGGTTCGACGAGCAGTACTTC. Its translation: CASRARGGFDEQYF.

Many counts were recorded for this clonotype. V usage is TRBV19 and J usage is TRBJ2-7; the D gene is possibly TRBD1 (5 bases). V was pared by 4 bases and J by 4 bases, with 14 bases between. Germline CDR1 LNHDA, CDR2 SQIVND (reference sequence). The length of the CDR3 is 14 residues. The CDR3 nucleotides are TGTGCCAGTAGTACCATGGGGCCGCAATACGAGCAGTACTTC. Translated, it gives CASSTMGPQYEQYF.

This chain's CDR3 is CASSPRGLAGPDTQYF. CDR3 DNA sequence: TGTGCCAGCAGCCCCCGGGGACTAGCGGGGCCAGATACGCAGTATTTT. The V call is TRBV7-2, the J call TRBJ2-3, with 13 bases lining up with TRBD2. V lost 5 bases and J lost 4; bases outside the gene matches: 6. Germline CDR1 reads SGHTA; CDR2 reads FQGNSA. CDR3 size: 16 residues.

This clonotype was detected many times. This chain joins TRBV28 and TRBJ1-5; D unclear. The CDR3 length is 16 residues. CDR1 is MDHEN and CDR2 is SYDVKM in the germline V gene. V lost 6 bases, J lost 1 base, and 16 bases lay in between. This chain's CDR3 is CASSPTLESSNQPQHF. In DNA form, the CDR3 reads TGTGCCAGCAGCCCTACCTTGGAATCCAGCAATCAGCCCCAGCATTTT.

This clonotype appeared many times. The chain joins TRBV12-3 or TRBV12-4 to TRBJ2-5, with TRBD1 matching over 7 bases. The CDR3 is made up of 13 amino acids. The V and J ends lost 7 bases and 4 bases, in that order; junction bases with no gene match: 6. CDR3 residues: CASTSQGVETQYF. The CDR3, as DNA: TGTGCCAGCACCTCGCAGGGGGTAGAGACCCAGTACTTC.

This clonotype appeared many times. The V and J genes are TRBV4-1 and TRBJ1-1, with no clear D. The CDR3 is 13 residues long. Germline V lookup: CDR1 MGHRA, CDR2 YSYEKL. Trimming pared 3 bases from V and 0 bases from J, leaving 5 bases between. The CDR3 is CASSHELNTEAFF. As DNA, the CDR3 is TGCGCCAGCAGCCACGAACTGAACACTGAAGCTTTCTTT.

This clonotype was detected many times. This sequence joins TRBV6-5 and TRBJ1-4; D possibly corresponds to TRBD1 (5 bases). The germline V gene has CDR1 MNHEY and CDR2 SVGAGI. The CDR3 has 14 amino acids. V dropped 6 bases and J dropped 8 bases, with 16 bases sitting between them. Here the CDR3 DNA reads TGTGCCAGCAGCGGGACGCCAAGAGGGGAAAAACTGTTTTTT. Protein: CASSGTPRGEKLFF.

Many counts were recorded for this clonotype. The V gene is TRBV5-1, the J gene TRBJ2-2, with D perhaps TRBD1 (6 bases). Trimming stripped 0 bases from V and 6 bases from J, with 6 bases between. The CDR3 spans 13 residues. Germline assignment: CDR1 SGHRS and CDR2 YFSETQ. As DNA, the CDR3 is TGCGCCAGCAGCTTGGACAGGGCCGGGGAGCTGTTTTTT. It codes for CASSLDRAGELFF.

CDR3: CASSPGQGKRAFF. CDR3 nucleotides: TGCGCCAGCAGTCCCGGACAGGGTAAAAGAGCTTTCTTT. The chain uses TRBV23-1 and TRBJ1-1; 8 bases line up with TRBD1. TRBV23-1 is given ORF status, its function remaining uncertain. The CDR3 is made up of 13 amino acids. The J segment lost 10 bases and the V segment lost 4 bases, leaving 8 bases of the junction unmatched.

This clonotype was counted at least ten times. This sequence joins TRBV7-9 and TRBJ2-5, with D hard to call. The ends were cut back, 0 bases at V and 5 bases at J, with 1 base in the middle. Germline assignment: CDR1 SEHNR and CDR2 FQNEAQ (reference sequence). The CDR3 runs 11 residues. The CDR3 here is CASSLAETQYF. The CDR3 nucleotides are TGTGCCAGCAGCTTAGCTGAGACCCAGTACTTC. Drawing the rest from reference TRBV7-9 and TRBJ2-5, the complete variable domain is DTGVSQNPRHKITKRGQNVTFRCDPISEHNRLYWYRQTLGQGPEFLTYFQNEAQLEKSRLLSDRFSAERPKGSFSTLEIQRTEQGDSAMYLCASSLAETQYFGPGTRLLVL.

At least ten counts were recorded for this clonotype. V usage is TRBV20-1 and J usage is TRBJ2-7; D is ambiguous. The CDR3 covers 12 residues. V shed 0 bases and J shed 2 bases, with 5 bases lying between them. Germline values: CDR1 DFQATT, CDR2 SNEGSKA (reference sequence). CDR3 DNA sequence: TGCAGTGCTAGAGATGGTACCTACGAGCAGTACTTC. Translation: CSARDGTYEQYF.

The table lists this clonotype with many counts. The CDR3 bases are TGTGCCATAGCACAGGGGAGGAACACTGAAGCTTTCTTT. Its protein product is CAIAQGRNTEAFF. The chain carries TRBV2 and TRBJ1-1, with 7 bases matching TRBD1. Germline V gene lookup returns CDR1 SNHLY and CDR2 FYNNEI. This CDR3 has 13 residues. V was pared by 10 bases and J by 1 base, with 6 bases of the junction left unmatched.